The 28 T cell receptor beta chains reported below all come from one sample, sequenced in a study of blood T cell repertoires in COVID-19. TCRdb's table, derived via immunoSEQ multiplex PCR, lists solely in-frame clones and lacks some. The sample lists 60,000 or so clones, roughly 87% occurring once. The sequenced material came from peripheral blood. The source is a human donor with acute or convalescent COVID-19. The donor label of this sample is uncertain.

The genes are TRBV3-1 (or the pseudogene TRBV3-2) and TRBJ2-7; 10 bases fit TRBD2. This CDR3 is built from 16 residues. The germline V gene encodes CDR1 LGHDT and CDR2 YNNKEL (reference sequence). Losses at the gene ends were 4 bases for V and 0 bases for J; bases not matched to a gene: 6. The chain's CDR3 is CASSPGASGSSYEQYF. The CDR3 DNA reads TGTGCCAGCAGCCCTGGGGCTAGCGGGAGCTCCTACGAGCAGTACTTC.

CDR3 bases: TGTGCCAGCAGCCCGAACCCTTATAAGACTAGCGGGGGTTACAATGAGCAGTTCTTC. Translation: CASSPNPYKTSGGYNEQFF. V gene TRBV4-2 combines with J gene TRBJ2-1, with 12 bases that match TRBD2. Per germline, CDR1 LGHNA and CDR2 YNFKEQ. V lost 4 bases, J lost 4 bases, and 14 bases stayed unmatched. This CDR3 comprises 19 residues.

The rearrangement links TRBV28 to TRBJ1-2, with D tentatively TRBD1 (6 bases). This CDR3 region has 14 residues. Germline CDR1 MDHEN, CDR2 SYDVKM. The V and J ends lost 5 bases and 6 bases respectively, with 16 bases between them. The CDR3 region is CASSPNAGENGYTF. DNA for the CDR3: TGTGCCAGCAGTCCGAATGCAGGGGAAAATGGCTACACCTTC.

The rearrangement joins TRBV5-1 to TRBJ2-5, with 10 bases identical to TRBD2. Germline V gene data show CDR1 as SGHRS and CDR2 as YFSETQ. After removal of 0 bases from V and 1 base from J, the junction contained 6 bases not matched to a gene. The CDR3 sequence is 17 residues long. The CDR3 sequence: CASSLGFSGGPQETQYF. Here the CDR3 DNA reads TGCGCCAGCAGCTTGGGATTTAGCGGGGGGCCCCAAGAGACCCAGTACTTC.

The chain is built from TRBV20-1 and TRBJ2-3; D might be TRBD1 (5 bases). The CDR3 is 10 amino acids. Per the germline V gene, CDR1 is DFQATT and CDR2 is SNEGSKA (reference sequence). V lost 4 bases and J 10 bases, leaving 9 bases between the germline ends. In nucleotides, the CDR3 is TGCAGTGCTATTCAGGGTTCGCAGTATTTT. It encodes CSAIQGSQYF.

This rearrangement joins TRBV5-1 to TRBJ1-2; D uncertain. From germline, CDR1 is SGHRS and CDR2 YFSETQ. The CDR3 has 16 residues. The V gene lost 1 base and the J gene lost 2 bases, with 15 bases spanning the gap. The CDR3 region is CASSLSPPGLNYGYTF. CDR3 DNA: TGCGCCAGCAGCTTGTCCCCCCCAGGACTCAACTATGGCTACACCTTC. Based on the CDR3 plus reference TRBV5-1 and TRBJ1-2, the full variable domain is KAGVTQTPRYLIKTRGQQVTLSCSPISGHRSVSWYQQTPGQGLQFLFEYFSETQRNKGNFPGRFSGRQFSNSRSEMNVSTLELGDSALYLCASSLSPPGLNYGYTFGSGTRLTVV.

The rearrangement uses TRBV28 and TRBJ2-4; D remains unclear. V was pared by 2 bases and J by 0 bases, with 2 bases between. The CDR3 is made up of 13 amino acids. Germline V lookup: CDR1 MDHEN, CDR2 SYDVKM. The CDR3 nucleotides read TGTGCCAGCAGTTTACTAGCCAAAAACATTCAGTACTTC. It specifies CASSLLAKNIQYF. Full variable domain (outside the CDR3, taken from reference TRBV28 and TRBJ2-4): DVKVTQSSRYLVKRTGEKVFLECVQDMDHENMFWYRQDPGLGLRLIYFSYDVKMKEKGDIPEGYSVSREKKERFSLILESASTNQTSMYLCASSLLAKNIQYFGAGTRLSVL.

The V gene is TRBV30, the J gene TRBJ1-5; D call uncertain. This CDR3 has 14 amino acids. V lost 0 bases to trimming and J lost 5 bases, with 11 bases between them. Germline assignment: CDR1 GTSNPN and CDR2 SVGIG (reference sequence). CDR3 loop: CAWSVAVTDQPQHF. CDR3 bases: TGTGCCTGGAGTGTAGCGGTTACCGATCAGCCCCAGCATTTT.

This chain joins TRBV6-5 and TRBJ2-3, with 13 nucleotides matching TRBD2. J gave up 6 bases and V 2 bases, and 2 bases lay outside the gene matches. The CDR3 contains 15 residues. Germline V CDR1 and CDR2: MNHEY, SVGAGI. In nucleotides, the CDR3 is TGTGCCAGCAGTTACACTAGCGGGGGGGCCGATACGCAGTATTTT. Its protein product is CASSYTSGGADTQYF.

This clone has just a few counts. Written as DNA, the CDR3 is TGTGCCAGCAGTCGCAGGGATTCACCCCTCCACTTT. Protein sequence: CASSRRDSPLHF. This chain uses TRBV5-4 with TRBJ1-6; D is possibly TRBD1 (5 bases). This CDR3 has 12 amino acids. The germline V gene encodes CDR1 SGHNT and CDR2 YYREEE (reference sequence). Trimming cost V 5 bases and J 8 bases, with 8 bases left between them.

The chain couples TRBV13 to TRBJ2-5; 7 bases line up with TRBD2. Trimming removed 5 bases from V and 5 bases from J; junction bases left unmatched: 8. Per germline, CDR1 PRHDT and CDR2 FYEKMQ (reference sequence). This CDR3 region has 14 residues. The CDR3 loop reads CASSQAGIWETQYF. CDR3 DNA: TGTGCCAGCAGCCAAGCGGGGATTTGGGAGACCCAGTACTTC.

The gene calls are TRBV6-5 and TRBJ1-2; TRBD1 matches 7 bases. V dropped 2 bases and J dropped 7; count of bases not matched to a gene: 10. In germline, CDR1 is MNHEY, CDR2 SVGAGI. The CDR3 is 15 amino acids. The CDR3 coding sequence is TGTGCCAGCAGTTACCGGGGAACAGGGGCAGGTGGCTACACCTTC. This codes for CASSYRGTGAGGYTF.

The CDR3 protein is CASSSQGYYGYTF. The DNA of the CDR3 is TGTGCCAGCAGTTCACAGGGGTACTATGGCTACACCTTC. The J gene is TRBJ1-2, the V gene TRBV12-3 or TRBV12-4; the match to TRBD1 covers 7 bases. V shed 4 bases and J 3 bases; nucleotides not matched to a gene: 2. The CDR3 contains 13 residues.

This chain uses TRBV4-1 with TRBJ1-3; D possibly corresponds to TRBD1 (6 bases). V was cut by 4 bases and J by 0 bases, with 10 bases left in between. The CDR3 extends over 15 amino acids. Looked up from germline, CDR1 is MGHRA and CDR2 is YSYEKL. Written as DNA, the CDR3 is TGCGCCAGCAGCCCCAGGGGTATCTCTGGAAACACCATATATTTT. It translates to CASSPRGISGNTIYF.

The chain combines TRBV24-1 with TRBJ2-3; 9 nucleotides line up with TRBD1. Germline V lookup: CDR1 KGHDR, CDR2 SFDVKD. The CDR3 has 17 residues. The J segment lost 6 bases and the V segment lost 0 bases, leaving 9 bases of the junction unmatched. In DNA, the CDR3 is TGTGCCACCAGTGATTTGTTACCGGGACAGGGTTTGGATACGCAGTATTTT. It translates to CATSDLLPGQGLDTQYF.

By share, this clone counts as medium-sized. CDR3 sequence: CASSQESEGFYNEQFF. The CDR3 coding sequence is TGTGCCAGCAGCCAAGAGTCGGAGGGGTTCTACAATGAGCAGTTCTTC. The chain joins TRBV3-1 (or the pseudogene TRBV3-2) to TRBJ2-1; possible D gene TRBD2, 6 bases. This CDR3 is built from 16 residues. Trimming removed 0 bases at V and 3 bases at J, with 12 bases between. From germline, CDR1 is LGHDT and CDR2 YNNKEL (reference sequence).

This chain links TRBV19 with TRBJ2-1; D is undetermined. V was shortened by 4 bases and J by 0 bases, with 10 bases between the two germline ends. Germline V gives CDR1 LNHDA, CDR2 SQIVND (reference sequence). The CDR3 loop spans 15 amino acids. CDR3 amino acids: CASSTLRFSYNEQFF. DNA of the CDR3: TGTGCCAGTAGTACCCTGCGATTCTCCTACAATGAGCAGTTCTTC.

This chain's CDR3 is CATSEDRAYSGANVLTF. CDR3 bases: TGTGCCACCAGTGAGGACAGGGCCTACTCTGGGGCCAACGTCCTGACTTTC. The gene calls are TRBV24-1 and TRBJ2-6; 8 nucleotides align to TRBD1. Germline CDR1 and CDR2: KGHDR and SFDVKD. The CDR3 consists of 17 residues. V dropped 4 bases and J dropped 0; count of bases not matched to a gene: 4.

The chain is built from TRBV3-1 (or the pseudogene TRBV3-2) and TRBJ2-3, with D uncertain. There are 13 residues in the CDR3. In germline, CDR1 is LGHDT, CDR2 YNNKEL (reference sequence). Trimming removed 0 bases at V and 10 bases at J, with 11 bases between. The CDR3 region has the DNA TGTGCCAGCAGCCAAGAGTTGCGGAATCCGCAGTATTTT. This sequence encodes CASSQELRNPQYF.

The chain joins TRBV28 to TRBJ2-1; 10 nucleotides line up with TRBD2. Germline lookup yields CDR1 MDHEN and CDR2 SYDVKM. The trim removed 6 bases at V and 9 bases at J, leaving 8 bases unmatched. The CDR3 has 14 residues. The CDR3 nucleotides are TGTGCCAGCAGGGGAGCGGGGGGGCTCGGTGAGCAGTTCTTC. This codes for CASRGAGGLGEQFF.

This chain connects TRBV5-4 to TRBJ1-2, with 9 nucleotides matching TRBD1. The CDR3 is 15 residues long. Trimming removed 4 bases from V and 8 bases from J; junction bases left unmatched: 12. Germline loops: CDR1 SGHNT, CDR2 YYREEE (reference sequence). CDR3 in DNA: TGTGCCAGCAGCCTGGATCCGACAGGGGGAAAAGGCTACACCTTC. This translates into CASSLDPTGGKGYTF.

The chain joins TRBV18 to TRBJ1-5; 9 bases are a match to TRBD1. The CDR3 totals 18 residues. Per the germline V gene, CDR1 is KGHSH and CDR2 is LQKENI. V was clipped by 4 bases and J by 1 base; unmatched bases: 11. CDR3 in amino acids: CASSLWRTGGSSNQPQHF. In DNA form, the CDR3 reads TGTGCCAGCTCACTATGGCGTACAGGGGGCTCGAGCAATCAGCCCCAGCATTTT. Full variable domain (missing parts from reference TRBV18 and TRBJ1-5): NAGVMQNPRHLVRRRGQEARLRCSPMKGHSHVYWYRQLPEEGLKFMVYLQKENIIDESGMPKERFSAEFPKEGPSILRIQQVVRGDSAAYFCASSLWRTGGSSNQPQHFGDGTRLSIL.

This clone was seen once. The J gene is TRBJ2-6, the V gene TRBV29-1, with unresolved D. The CDR3 length is 12 residues. V was shortened by 7 bases and J by 0 bases, with 4 bases between the two germline ends. Germline CDR1 and CDR2: SQVTM and ANQGSEA. CDR3 DNA: TGCAGCGCGTACTCTGGGGCCAACGTCCTGACTTTC. It codes for CSAYSGANVLTF. Full variable domain (outside the CDR3, taken from reference TRBV29-1 and TRBJ2-6): SAVISQKPSRDICQRGTSLTIQCQVDSQVTMMFWYRQQPGQSLTLIATANQGSEATYESGFVIDKFPISRPNLTFSTLTVSNMSPEDSSIYLCSAYSGANVLTFGAGSRLTVL.

The rearrangement joins TRBV14 to TRBJ1-2; the D gene is possibly TRBD1 (6 bases). The CDR3 is made up of 14 amino acids. The ends were cut back, 4 bases at V and 8 bases at J, with 17 bases in the middle. Per the germline V gene, CDR1 is SGHDN and CDR2 is FVKESK. The CDR3 reads CASSLHSGGLGYTF. The CDR3 DNA sequence: TGTGCCAGCAGCCTGCACTCCGGGGGGCTCGGCTACACCTTC.

CDR3 in DNA: TGTGCCAGCAGTTCAATAGCGGGGGGGCGGACCGGGGAGCTGTTTTTT. The encoded protein is CASSSIAGGRTGELFF. J is TRBJ2-2 and V is TRBV5-4; 11 bases align to TRBD2. V lost 5 bases, J lost 5 bases, and 8 bases stayed unmatched. In germline, CDR1 is SGHNT, CDR2 YYREEE (reference sequence). This CDR3 is built from 16 residues.

V is TRBV3-1 (or the pseudogene TRBV3-2) and J is TRBJ1-5; D is unresolved. Germline V CDR1 and CDR2: LGHDT, YNNKEL (reference sequence). Trimming took 1 base from V and 0 from J, leaving 7 bases between them. This CDR3 has 15 amino acids. CDR3: CASSQGRYSNQPQHF. For the CDR3, the DNA is TGTGCCAGCAGCCAAGGCCGGTATAGCAATCAGCCCCAGCATTTT.

This clone was seen only once. This chain links TRBV6-1 with TRBJ2-6; TRBD1 agrees at 7 bases. The CDR3 totals 16 residues. The germline gives CDR1 MNHNS, CDR2 SASEGT. The V and J ends lost 3 bases and 4 bases, in that order; junction bases with no gene match: 6. The CDR3 reads CASSDRQGTGANVLTF. CDR3 bases: TGTGCCAGCAGTGACCGACAGGGTACCGGGGCCAACGTCCTGACTTTC.

In its sample, this clone was seen once. This chain links TRBV25-1 with TRBJ2-1; 7 positions agree with TRBD2. Germline V gene sequence: CDR1 MGHDK, CDR2 SYGVNS. CDR3 length equals 16 residues. The V segment lost 2 bases and the J segment 5 bases; nucleotides outside the gene matches: 9. The DNA for the CDR3 is TGTGCCAGCAGTGAACTCTCTAGCGGAATGGACAATGAGCAGTTCTTC. Residues: CASSELSSGMDNEQFF. The full variable domain, completed using reference TRBV25-1 and TRBJ2-1, is EADIYQTPRYLVIGTGKKITLECSQTMGHDKMYWYQQDPGMELHLIHYSYGVNSTEKGDLSSESTVSRIRTEHFPLTLESARPSHTSQYLCASSELSSGMDNEQFFGPGTRLTVL.